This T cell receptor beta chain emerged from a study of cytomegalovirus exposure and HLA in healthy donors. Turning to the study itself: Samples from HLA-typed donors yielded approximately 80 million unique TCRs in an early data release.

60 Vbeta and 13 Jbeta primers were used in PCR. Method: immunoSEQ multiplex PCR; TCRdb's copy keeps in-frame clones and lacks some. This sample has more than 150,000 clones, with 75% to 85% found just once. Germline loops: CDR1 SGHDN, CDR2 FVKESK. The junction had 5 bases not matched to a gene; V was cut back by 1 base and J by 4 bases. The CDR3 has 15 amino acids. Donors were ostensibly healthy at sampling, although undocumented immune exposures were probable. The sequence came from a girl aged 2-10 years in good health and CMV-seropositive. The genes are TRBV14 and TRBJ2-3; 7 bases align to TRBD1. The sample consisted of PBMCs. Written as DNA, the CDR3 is TGTGCCAGCAGCCAAGGAGGGGGCTGGGCAGATACGCAGTATTTT. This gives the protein CASSQGGGWADTQYF.